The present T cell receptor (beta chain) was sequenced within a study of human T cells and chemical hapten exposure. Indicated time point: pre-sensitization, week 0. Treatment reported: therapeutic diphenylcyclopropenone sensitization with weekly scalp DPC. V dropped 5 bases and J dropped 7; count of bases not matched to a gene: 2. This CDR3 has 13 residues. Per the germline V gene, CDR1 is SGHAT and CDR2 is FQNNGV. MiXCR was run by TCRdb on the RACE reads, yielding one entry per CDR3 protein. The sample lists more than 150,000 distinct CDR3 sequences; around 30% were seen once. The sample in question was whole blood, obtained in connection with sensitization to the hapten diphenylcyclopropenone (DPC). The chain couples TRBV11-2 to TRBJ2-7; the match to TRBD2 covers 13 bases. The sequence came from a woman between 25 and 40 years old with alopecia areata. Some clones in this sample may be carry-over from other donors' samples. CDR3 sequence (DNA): TGTGCCAGCAGCCCGGGACTAGCGGGAGAGCAGTACTTC. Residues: CASSPGLAGEQYF.